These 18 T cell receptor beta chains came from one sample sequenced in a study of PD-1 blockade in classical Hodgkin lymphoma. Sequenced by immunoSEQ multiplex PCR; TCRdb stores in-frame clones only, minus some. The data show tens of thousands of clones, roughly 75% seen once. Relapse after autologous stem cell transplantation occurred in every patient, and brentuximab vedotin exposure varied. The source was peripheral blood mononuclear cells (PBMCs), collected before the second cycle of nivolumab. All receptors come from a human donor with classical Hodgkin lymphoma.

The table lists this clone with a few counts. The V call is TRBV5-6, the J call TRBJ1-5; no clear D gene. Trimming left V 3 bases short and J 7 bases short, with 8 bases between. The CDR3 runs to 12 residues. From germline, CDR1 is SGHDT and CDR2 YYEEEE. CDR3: CASSYSAQPQHF. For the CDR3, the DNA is TGTGCCAGCAGCTACAGTGCGCAGCCCCAGCATTTT.

The CDR3 reads CASSQEAGSGNTIYF. The CDR3 DNA sequence: TGTGCCAGCAGCCAAGAGGCAGGCTCTGGAAACACCATATATTTT. The V and J genes are TRBV4-2 and TRBJ1-3; D ambiguous. The germline gives CDR1 LGHNA, CDR2 YNFKEQ. The CDR3 consists of 15 residues. V lost 0 bases to trimming and J lost 0 bases, with 6 bases between them.

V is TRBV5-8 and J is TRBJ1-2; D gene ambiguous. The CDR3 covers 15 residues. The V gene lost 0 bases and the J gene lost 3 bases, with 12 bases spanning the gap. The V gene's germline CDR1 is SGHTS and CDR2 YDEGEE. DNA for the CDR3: TGTGCCAGCAGCTTGGCCCCGACGGGCTACTATGGCTACACCTTC. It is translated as CASSLAPTGYYGYTF.

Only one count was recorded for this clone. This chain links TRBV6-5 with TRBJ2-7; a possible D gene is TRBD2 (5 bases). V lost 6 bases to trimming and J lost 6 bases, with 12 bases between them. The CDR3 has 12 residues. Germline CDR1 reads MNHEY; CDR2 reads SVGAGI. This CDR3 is CASSRTRGEQYF. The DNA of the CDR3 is TGTGCCAGCAGCCGAACTAGAGGCGAGCAGTACTTC.

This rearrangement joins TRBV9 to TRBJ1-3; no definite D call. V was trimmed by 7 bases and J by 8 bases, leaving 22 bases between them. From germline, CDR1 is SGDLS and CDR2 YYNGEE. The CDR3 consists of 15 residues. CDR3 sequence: CASSRQGRARDTIYF. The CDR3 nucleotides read TGTGCCAGCTCTCGCCAAGGTCGCGCCCGAGACACCATATATTTT.

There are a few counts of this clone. The CDR3 DNA sequence: TGTGCCAGCAGTTTACACTATGGCTACACCTTC. It codes for CASSLHYGYTF. The chain is built from TRBV28 and TRBJ1-2; D gene uncertain. This CDR3 spans 11 amino acids. Germline V gene sequence: CDR1 MDHEN, CDR2 SYDVKM. Deletions cut 2 bases from V and 3 bases from J, with 1 base between.

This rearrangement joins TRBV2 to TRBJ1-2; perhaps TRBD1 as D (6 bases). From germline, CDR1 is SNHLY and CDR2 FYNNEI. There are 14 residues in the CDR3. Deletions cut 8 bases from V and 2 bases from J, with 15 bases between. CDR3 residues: CASGEQGPNYGYTF. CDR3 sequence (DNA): TGTGCCAGCGGAGAACAGGGCCCCAACTATGGCTACACCTTC. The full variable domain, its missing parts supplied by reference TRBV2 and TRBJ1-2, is EPEVTQTPSHQVTQMGQEVILRCVPISNHLYFYWYRQILGQKVEFLVSFYNNEISEKSEIFDDQFSVERPDGSNFTLKIRSTKLEDSAMYFCASGEQGPNYGYTFGSGTRLTVV.

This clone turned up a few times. The CDR3: CASNERASLQETQYF. The CDR3, as DNA: TGCGCCAGCAACGAGAGGGCCAGCCTCCAAGAGACCCAGTACTTC. V is TRBV5-1 and J is TRBJ2-5, with D possibly TRBD2 on 5 matching bases. The V end lost 6 bases, the J end lost 1 base, and 16 bases lay between the germline ends. The germline gives CDR1 SGHRS, CDR2 YFSETQ. The CDR3 is 15 amino acids.

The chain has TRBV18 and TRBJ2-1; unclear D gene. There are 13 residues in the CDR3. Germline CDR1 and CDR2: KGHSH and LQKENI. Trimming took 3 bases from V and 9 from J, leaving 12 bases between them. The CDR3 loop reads CASSPIASSEQFF. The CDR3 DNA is TGTGCCAGCTCACCCATAGCTTCCAGTGAGCAGTTCTTC.

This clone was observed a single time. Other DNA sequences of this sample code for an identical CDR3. The CDR3, as DNA: TGTGCCAGCAGGGACAGGGGGTCCGCAGATACGCAGTATTTT. This codes for CASRDRGSADTQYF. The rearrangement joins TRBV2 to TRBJ2-3; 10 bases agree with TRBD1. Trimming took 6 bases from V and 4 from J; bases not matched to a gene: 4. CDR3 length equals 14 residues. Germline V gene sequence: CDR1 SNHLY, CDR2 FYNNEI.

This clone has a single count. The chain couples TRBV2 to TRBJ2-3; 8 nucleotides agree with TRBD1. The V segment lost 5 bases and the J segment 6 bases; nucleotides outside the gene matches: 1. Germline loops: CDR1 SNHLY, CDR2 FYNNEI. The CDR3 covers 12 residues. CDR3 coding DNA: TGTGCCAGCAGTAGGACAGGGGATACGCAGTATTTT. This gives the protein CASSRTGDTQYF.

DNA for the CDR3: TGCGCCAGCAGCCCGTCACGGGACGGGCAGCCCCAGCATTTT. Translation: CASSPSRDGQPQHF. The genes are TRBV5-1 and TRBJ1-5, with D maybe TRBD1 (5 bases). This CDR3 is 14 amino acids long. CDR1 is SGHRS and CDR2 is YFSETQ in the germline V gene. Between the trimmed V and J ends, which lost 4 bases and 7 bases, there was a span of 15 bases.

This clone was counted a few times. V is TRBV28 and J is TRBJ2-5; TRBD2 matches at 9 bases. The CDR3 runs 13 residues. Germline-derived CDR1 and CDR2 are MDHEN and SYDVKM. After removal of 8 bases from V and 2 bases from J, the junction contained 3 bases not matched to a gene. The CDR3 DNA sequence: TGTGCCAGCGGAGCGGGGGGACAAGAGACCCAGTACTTC. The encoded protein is CASGAGGQETQYF.

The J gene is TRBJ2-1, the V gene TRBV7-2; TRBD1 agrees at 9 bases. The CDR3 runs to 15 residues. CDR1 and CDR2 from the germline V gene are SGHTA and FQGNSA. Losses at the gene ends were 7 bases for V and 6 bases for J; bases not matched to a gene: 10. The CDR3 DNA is TGTGCCAGCACAAAAGGGGGACAGGGCACCAATGAGCAGTTCTTC. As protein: CASTKGGQGTNEQFF. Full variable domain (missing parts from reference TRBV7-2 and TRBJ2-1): GAGVSQSPSNKVTEKGKDVELRCDPISGHTALYWYRQSLGQGLEFLIYFQGNSAPDKSGLPSDRFSAERTGGSVSTLTIQRTQQEDSAVYLCASTKGGQGTNEQFFGPGTRLTVL.

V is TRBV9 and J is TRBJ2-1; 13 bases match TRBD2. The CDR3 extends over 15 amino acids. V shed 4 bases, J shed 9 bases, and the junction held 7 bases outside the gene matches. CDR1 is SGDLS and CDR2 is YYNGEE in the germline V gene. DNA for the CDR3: TGTGCCAGCAGCATACTAGCGGGGGGGCCCCTTGAGCAGTTCTTC. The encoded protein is CASSILAGGPLEQFF.

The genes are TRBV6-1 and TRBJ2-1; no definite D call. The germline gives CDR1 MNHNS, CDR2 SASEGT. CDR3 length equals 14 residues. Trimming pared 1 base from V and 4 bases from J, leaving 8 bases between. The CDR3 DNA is TGTGCCAGCAGTGAAGTCCCAGAGTACAATGAGCAGTTCTTC. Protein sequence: CASSEVPEYNEQFF.

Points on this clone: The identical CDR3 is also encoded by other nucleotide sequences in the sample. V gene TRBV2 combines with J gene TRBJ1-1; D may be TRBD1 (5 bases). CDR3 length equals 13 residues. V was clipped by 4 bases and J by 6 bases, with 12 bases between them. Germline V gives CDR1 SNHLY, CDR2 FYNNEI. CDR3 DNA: TGTGCCAGCAGTGTCCAGGGATACTCTGAAGCTTTCTTT. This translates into CASSVQGYSEAFF.

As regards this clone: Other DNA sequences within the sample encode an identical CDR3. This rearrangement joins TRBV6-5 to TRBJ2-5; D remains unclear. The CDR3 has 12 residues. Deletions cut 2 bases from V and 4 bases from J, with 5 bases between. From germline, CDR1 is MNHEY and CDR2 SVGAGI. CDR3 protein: CASSYPGETQYF. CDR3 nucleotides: TGTGCCAGCAGTTACCCGGGAGAGACCCAGTACTTC.